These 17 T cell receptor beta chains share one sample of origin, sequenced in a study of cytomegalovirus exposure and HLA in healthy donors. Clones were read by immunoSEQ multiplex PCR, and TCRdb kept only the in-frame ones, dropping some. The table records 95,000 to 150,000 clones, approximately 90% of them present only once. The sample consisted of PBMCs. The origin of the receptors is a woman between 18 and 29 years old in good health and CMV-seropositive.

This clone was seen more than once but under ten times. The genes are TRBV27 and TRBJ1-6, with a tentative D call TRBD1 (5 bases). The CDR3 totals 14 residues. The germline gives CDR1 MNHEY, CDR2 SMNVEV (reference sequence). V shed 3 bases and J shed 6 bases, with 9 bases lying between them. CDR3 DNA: TGTGCCAGCAGTTTTGGGGGGAGTAATTCACCCCTCCACTTT. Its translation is CASSFGGSNSPLHF.

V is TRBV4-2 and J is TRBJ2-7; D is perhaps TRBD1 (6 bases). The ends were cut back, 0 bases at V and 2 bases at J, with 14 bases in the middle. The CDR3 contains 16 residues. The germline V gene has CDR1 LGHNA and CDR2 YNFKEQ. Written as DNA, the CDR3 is TGTGCCAGCAGCCAAGAGCCAGGGACATATACCTACGAGCAGTACTTC. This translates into CASSQEPGTYTYEQYF.

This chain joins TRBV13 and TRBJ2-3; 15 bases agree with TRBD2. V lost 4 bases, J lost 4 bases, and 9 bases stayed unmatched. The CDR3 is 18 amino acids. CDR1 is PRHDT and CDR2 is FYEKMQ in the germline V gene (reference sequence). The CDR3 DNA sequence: TGTGCCAGCAGCTCCGGGACTAGCGGGGGGCCTCCCGCAGATACGCAGTATTTT. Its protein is CASSSGTSGGPPADTQYF.

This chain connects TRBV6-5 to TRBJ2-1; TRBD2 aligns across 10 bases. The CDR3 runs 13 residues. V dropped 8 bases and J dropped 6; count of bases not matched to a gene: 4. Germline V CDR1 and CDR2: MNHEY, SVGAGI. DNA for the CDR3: TGTGCCAGCTTCGAGCGGGGGGGCAATGAGCAGTTCTTC. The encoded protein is CASFERGGNEQFF.

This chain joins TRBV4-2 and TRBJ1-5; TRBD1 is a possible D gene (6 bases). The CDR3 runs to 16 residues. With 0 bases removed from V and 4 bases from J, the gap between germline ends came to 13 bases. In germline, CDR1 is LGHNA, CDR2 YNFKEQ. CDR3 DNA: TGTGCCAGCAGCCAAGAGGTACAGGGCGGGAATCAGCCCCAGCATTTT. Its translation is CASSQEVQGGNQPQHF.

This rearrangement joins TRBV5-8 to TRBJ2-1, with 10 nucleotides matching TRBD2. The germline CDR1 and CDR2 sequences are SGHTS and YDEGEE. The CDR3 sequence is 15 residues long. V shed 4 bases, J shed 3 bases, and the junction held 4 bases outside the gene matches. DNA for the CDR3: TGTGCCAGCAGCCGGACTAGCGGCAACTACAATGAGCAGTTCTTC. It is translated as CASSRTSGNYNEQFF.

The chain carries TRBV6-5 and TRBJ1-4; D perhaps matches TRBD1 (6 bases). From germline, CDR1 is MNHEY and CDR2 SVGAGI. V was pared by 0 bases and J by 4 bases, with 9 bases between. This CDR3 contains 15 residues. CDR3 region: CASSYSTGFNEKLFF. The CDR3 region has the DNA TGTGCCAGCAGTTACTCCACAGGGTTTAATGAAAAACTGTTTTTT.

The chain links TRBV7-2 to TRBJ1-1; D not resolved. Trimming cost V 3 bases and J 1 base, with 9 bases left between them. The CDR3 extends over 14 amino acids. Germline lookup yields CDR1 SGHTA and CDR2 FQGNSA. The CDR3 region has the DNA TGTGCCAGCAGCTTGGTTACGGGGAACACTGAAGCTTTCTTT. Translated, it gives CASSLVTGNTEAFF.

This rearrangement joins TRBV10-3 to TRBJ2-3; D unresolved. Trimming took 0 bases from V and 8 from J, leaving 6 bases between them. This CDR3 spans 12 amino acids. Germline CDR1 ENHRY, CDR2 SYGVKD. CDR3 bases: TGTGCCATCAGTGAGTCTGGGCGTACGCAGTATTTT. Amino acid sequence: CAISESGRTQYF.

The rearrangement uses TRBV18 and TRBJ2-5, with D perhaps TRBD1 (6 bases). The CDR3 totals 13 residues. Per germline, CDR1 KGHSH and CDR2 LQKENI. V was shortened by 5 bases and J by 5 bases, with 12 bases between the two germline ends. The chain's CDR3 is CASSSGVLETQYF. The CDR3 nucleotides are TGTGCCAGCTCATCAGGGGTTTTGGAGACCCAGTACTTC.

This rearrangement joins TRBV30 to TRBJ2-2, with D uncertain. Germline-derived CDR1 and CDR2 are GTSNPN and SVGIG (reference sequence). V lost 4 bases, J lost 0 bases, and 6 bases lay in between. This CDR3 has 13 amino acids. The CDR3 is CAWTSTNTGELFF. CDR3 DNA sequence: TGTGCCTGGACTAGTACGAACACCGGGGAGCTGTTTTTT.

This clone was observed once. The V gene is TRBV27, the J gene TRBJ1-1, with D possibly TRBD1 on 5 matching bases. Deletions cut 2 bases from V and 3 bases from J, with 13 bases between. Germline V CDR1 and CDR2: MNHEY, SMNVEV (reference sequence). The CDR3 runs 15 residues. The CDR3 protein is CASSLGGDGYTEAFF. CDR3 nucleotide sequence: TGTGCCAGCAGTTTAGGAGGGGACGGGTACACTGAAGCTTTCTTT.

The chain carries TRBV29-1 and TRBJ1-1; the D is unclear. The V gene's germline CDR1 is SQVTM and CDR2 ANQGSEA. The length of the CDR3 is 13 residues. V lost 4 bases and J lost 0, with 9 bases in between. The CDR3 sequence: CSVVGGMNTEAFF. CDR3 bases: TGCAGCGTTGTGGGAGGAATGAACACTGAAGCTTTCTTT.

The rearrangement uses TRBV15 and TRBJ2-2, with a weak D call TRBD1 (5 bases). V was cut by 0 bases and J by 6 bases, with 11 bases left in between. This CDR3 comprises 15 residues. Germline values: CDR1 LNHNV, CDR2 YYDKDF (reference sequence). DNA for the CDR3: TGTGCCACCAGCAGAGACCCAGGGATAGCCGGGGAGCTGTTTTTT. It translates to CATSRDPGIAGELFF.

In DNA form, the CDR3 reads TGTGCCAGCAGCTTAGCGTGGGGGGATCATAGCAATCAGCCCCAGCATTTT. It yields the protein CASSLAWGDHSNQPQHF. This chain joins TRBV7-9 and TRBJ1-5; D might be TRBD1 (5 bases). The V end lost 0 bases, the J end lost 0 bases, and 12 bases lay between the germline ends. There are 17 residues in the CDR3. Looked up from germline, CDR1 is SEHNR and CDR2 is FQNEAQ (reference sequence).

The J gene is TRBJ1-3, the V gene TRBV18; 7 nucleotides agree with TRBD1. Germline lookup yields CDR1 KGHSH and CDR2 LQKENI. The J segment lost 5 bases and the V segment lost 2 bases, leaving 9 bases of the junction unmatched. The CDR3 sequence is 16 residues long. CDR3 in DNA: TGTGCCAGCTCACCAAACACAGGGGTCGGAAGAAACACCATATATTTT. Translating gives CASSPNTGVGRNTIYF.

CDR3 amino acids: CAWSVTGLETQYF. DNA for the CDR3: TGTGCCTGGAGTGTAACAGGGCTTGAGACCCAGTACTTC. The J gene is TRBJ2-5, the V gene TRBV30; a possible D gene is TRBD1 (6 bases). V was shortened by 0 bases and J by 5 bases, with 10 bases between the two germline ends. The germline V gene encodes CDR1 GTSNPN and CDR2 SVGIG (reference sequence). The CDR3 sequence is 13 residues long.